The source of this T cell receptor (beta chain) is a study of T cell repertoires in cytomegalovirus infection. Study information: Public TCR beta signatures indicated both CMV infection and matching HLA type.

Whole-study results and caveats: Cumulative frequency of public TCR beta families picked out carriers of CMV plus the relevant HLA.

There are 16 residues in the CDR3. Germline V gives CDR1 SGDLS, CDR2 YYNGEE. Trimming at V came to 0 bases and at J to 1 base, leaving 5 bases not matched to a gene. TCRdb used MiXCR to reprocess the reads, holding one entry per CDR3 protein. The data hold a few hundred thousand distinct CDR3 sequences, with under 45% observed a single time. As concerns this clonotype: Its cognate antigen is unknown.

This receptor was taken from a human donor in good health (CMV status not recorded). Some clones in this sample may be carry-over from other donors' samples. V is TRBV9 and J is TRBJ2-7, with 9 bases fitting TRBD2. This specimen was cultured PBMCs, taken from culture after CMV antigen stimulation. The CDR3 DNA reads TGTGCCAGCAGCGTAGAAAGCGGGAGGTATTCCTACGAGCAGTACTTC. It is translated as CASSVESGRYSYEQYF.